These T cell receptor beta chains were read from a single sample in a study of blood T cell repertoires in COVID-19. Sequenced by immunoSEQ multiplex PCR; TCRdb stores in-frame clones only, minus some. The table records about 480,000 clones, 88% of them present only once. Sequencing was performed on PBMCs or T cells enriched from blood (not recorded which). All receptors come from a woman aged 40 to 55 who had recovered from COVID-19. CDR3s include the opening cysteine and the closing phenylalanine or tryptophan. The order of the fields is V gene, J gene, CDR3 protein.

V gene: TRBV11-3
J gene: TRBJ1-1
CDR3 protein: CASSWAGQQNMNTEAFF

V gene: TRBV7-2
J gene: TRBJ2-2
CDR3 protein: CASSLSDGGVGGELFF

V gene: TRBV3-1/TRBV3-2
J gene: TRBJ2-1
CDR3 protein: CASSPNYANEQFF

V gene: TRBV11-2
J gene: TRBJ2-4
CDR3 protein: CASSPTSLALNIQYF

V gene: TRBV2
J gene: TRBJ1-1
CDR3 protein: CASSNRQGEAFF

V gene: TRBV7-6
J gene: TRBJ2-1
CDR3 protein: CASSLAIAGEVYNEQFF

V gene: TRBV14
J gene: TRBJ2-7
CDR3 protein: CASSRGTGSYEQYF

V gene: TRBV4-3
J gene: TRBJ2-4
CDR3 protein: CASSQHSGAKNIQYF

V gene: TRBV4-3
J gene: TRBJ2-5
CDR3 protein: CASSQEPGETQYF

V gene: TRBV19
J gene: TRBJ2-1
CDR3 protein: CASSLDSSGRASWEQFF

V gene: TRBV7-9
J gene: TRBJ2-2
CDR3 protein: CASSPQRENTGELFF

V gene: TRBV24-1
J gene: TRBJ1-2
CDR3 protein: CATSGGRGLGYTF

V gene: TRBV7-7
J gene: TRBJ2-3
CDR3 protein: CASSATGGITDTQYF

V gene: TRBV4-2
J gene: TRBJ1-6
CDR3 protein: CASSRSDRARDNSPLHF

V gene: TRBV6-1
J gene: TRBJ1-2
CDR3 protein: CASSESGADGFYGYTF

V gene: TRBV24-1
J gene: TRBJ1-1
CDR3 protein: CATSEGAGLRAFF

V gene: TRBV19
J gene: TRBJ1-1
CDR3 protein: CASSQAGVMNTEAFF

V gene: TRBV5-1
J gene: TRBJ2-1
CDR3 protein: CASSLGLSSSYNEQFF

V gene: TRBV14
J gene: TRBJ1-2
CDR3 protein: CASSQDGLAGYTF

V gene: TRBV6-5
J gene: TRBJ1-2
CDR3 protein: CASRPGQNYGYTF

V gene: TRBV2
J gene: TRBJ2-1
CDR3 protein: CASSDRTSGSYNEQFF

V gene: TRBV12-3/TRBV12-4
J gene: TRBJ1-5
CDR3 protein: CASTYERGQPQHF

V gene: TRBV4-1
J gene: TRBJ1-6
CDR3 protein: CASSLEMGYNSPLHF

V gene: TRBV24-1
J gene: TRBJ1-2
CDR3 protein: CATSDRQGGYTF

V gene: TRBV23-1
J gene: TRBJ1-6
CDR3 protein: CASPRKGKPPLHF

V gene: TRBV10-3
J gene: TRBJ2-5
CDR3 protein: CAISESFRQPQETQYF

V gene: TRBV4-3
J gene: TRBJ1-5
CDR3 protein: CASGPGTGRNQPQHF

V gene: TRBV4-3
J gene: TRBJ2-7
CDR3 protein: CASSQDSTSGSYEQYF